This entry is about one T cell receptor beta chain. Its antigen is not identified. This specimen comes from a study of CD8+ T cells in alopecia areata. Whole-study results and caveats: Tissue-resident alphabeta T cells belonging to normal skin likewise get sequenced within scalp specimens. Affected lesional scalp, above all in alopecia totalis/universalis, was more clonal than normal scalp.

It was cDNA, reverse transcribed from extracted RNA, that served as the sequencing template. Some clones are missing from TCRdb's copy, which holds only in-frame ones; the method was immunoSEQ multiplex PCR. The table has roughly 150,000 clones, approximately 60% seen once. This sequence originates from a human donor in good health. The source material was CD4+ T cells sorted from blood.

The chain's CDR3 is CASSFGLAGGNTDTQYF. The CDR3 coding sequence is TGTGCCAGCAGCTTCGGACTAGCGGGAGGGAACACAGATACGCAGTATTTT. The chain uses TRBV5-6 and TRBJ2-3; 15 positions agree with TRBD2. CDR1 is SGHDT and CDR2 is YYEEEE in the germline V gene. After removal of 2 bases from V and 2 bases from J, the junction contained 3 bases not matched to a gene. The CDR3 extends over 17 amino acids.